The 24 T cell receptor beta chains presented below share a single source sample, sequenced in a study of shared clonotypes between healthy human individuals. Only in-frame clones appear in the TCRdb table, and some are missing; sequencing was by immunoSEQ multiplex PCR. The sample lists around 79,000 clones, 60% to 70% occurring once. Sequenced: memory CD8+ T cells sorted from blood. Subset specified: CD45RO+ cells pooled with CCR7-negative TemRA cells. The receptor source for this set is a man aged 25 to 40 in good health.

This clone was detected only a few times. This chain uses TRBV7-9 with TRBJ2-1, with D possibly being TRBD1 or TRBD2 (5 bases each). Between the trimmed V and J ends, which lost 3 bases and 1 base, there was a span of 16 bases. The CDR3 consists of 17 residues. Germline CDR1 is SEHNR and CDR2 is FQNEAQ (reference sequence). The CDR3: CASSFPALGDSYNEQFF. The DNA of the CDR3 is TGTGCCAGCAGCTTCCCAGCGTTGGGGGATTCCTACAATGAGCAGTTCTTC.

This chain joins TRBV27 and TRBJ1-5; TRBD1 is a possible D gene (5 bases). CDR1 is MNHEY, CDR2 SMNVEV, per germline (reference sequence). Deletions cut 3 bases from V and 3 bases from J, with 12 bases between. CDR3 length equals 15 residues. CDR3 in DNA: TGTGCCAGCAGTTTGGACATATCCTCCAATCAGCCCCAGCATTTT. It is translated as CASSLDISSNQPQHF.

This chain joins TRBV5-6 and TRBJ2-5, with 11 positions matching TRBD2. The CDR3 contains 17 residues. Looked up from germline, CDR1 is SGHDT and CDR2 is YYEEEE. V was pared by 4 bases and J by 0 bases, with 8 bases of the junction left unmatched. As DNA, the CDR3 is TGTGCCAGCAGCCCGCTGGGACTAGCGGAAAACCAAGAGACCCAGTACTTC. Its translation is CASSPLGLAENQETQYF.

CDR3 sequence reads: CASSSLEPYGYTF. CDR3 DNA sequence: TGTGCCAGCAGTTCTTTAGAACCGTATGGCTACACCTTC. The chain employs TRBV7-9 and TRBJ1-2; D gene uncertain. The CDR3 totals 13 residues. V was trimmed by 6 bases and J by 5 bases, leaving 13 bases between them. Per the germline V gene, CDR1 is SEHNR and CDR2 is FQNEAQ (reference sequence).

The chain couples TRBV7-3 to TRBJ2-2; 9 nucleotides align to TRBD1. V shed 8 bases and J 4 bases; nucleotides not matched to a gene: 14. The CDR3 contains 17 residues. Germline V gives CDR1 SGHTA, CDR2 FQGTGA. The CDR3 here is CASSLRGDREATGELFF. The CDR3 nucleotides read TGTGCCAGCTCGCTCCGGGGGGACAGGGAGGCCACCGGGGAGCTGTTTTTT.

The gene calls are TRBV6-1 and TRBJ1-5, with D tentatively TRBD1 (6 bases). Trimming cost V 5 bases and J 3 bases, with 14 bases left between them. The CDR3 length is 15 residues. Germline V gene lookup returns CDR1 MNHNS and CDR2 SASEGT. The CDR3 loop reads CASSLRGWDNQPQHF. CDR3 DNA: TGTGCCAGCAGTCTTAGGGGGTGGGACAATCAGCCCCAGCATTTT.

This chain links TRBV9 with TRBJ1-2, with TRBD1 matching over 8 bases. The CDR3 totals 15 residues. Looked up from germline, CDR1 is SGDLS and CDR2 is YYNGEE. Trimming removed 3 bases from V and 8 bases from J; junction bases left unmatched: 12. The CDR3 DNA is TGTGCCAGCAGCGACCTAACAGGGGGTCTAGGAGGCTACACCTTC. It yields the protein CASSDLTGGLGGYTF.

The rearrangement links TRBV10-2 to TRBJ1-5; D is unresolved. The CDR3 contains 14 residues. V lost 7 bases and J lost 2, with 12 bases in between. Germline V lookup: CDR1 WSHSY, CDR2 SAAADI. The CDR3 loop is CASTSSAGNQPQHF. CDR3 nucleotide sequence: TGCGCCAGCACCTCTTCAGCCGGCAATCAGCCCCAGCATTTT.

The J gene is TRBJ1-2, the V gene TRBV28; 7 bases map to TRBD1. Germline CDR1 reads MDHEN; CDR2 reads SYDVKM. V shed 7 bases and J 3 bases; nucleotides not matched to a gene: 11. This CDR3 spans 15 amino acids. CDR3: CASTRGPFLDYGYTF. The CDR3 region has the DNA TGTGCCAGCACTAGGGGGCCGTTCTTGGACTATGGCTACACCTTC.

This clone is a singleton in its sample. CDR3 residues: CASTSLSGPFIEQFF. CDR3 DNA sequence: TGTGCCAGCACCTCACTTTCGGGACCATTCATAGAGCAGTTCTTC. This rearrangement joins TRBV6-1 to TRBJ2-1, with D possibly called TRBD1 or TRBD2 (5 bases each). The germline V gene encodes CDR1 MNHNS and CDR2 SASEGT. The CDR3 has 15 residues. V lost 7 bases, J lost 10 bases, and 23 bases lay in between.

The genes are TRBV9 and TRBJ1-1; D gene unclear. The CDR3 consists of 14 residues. Germline V lookup: CDR1 SGDLS, CDR2 YYNGEE. The ends were cut back, 0 bases at V and 3 bases at J, with 9 bases in the middle. The CDR3 region has the DNA TGTGCCAGCAGCGTAGGGTACAGACACACTGAAGCTTTCTTT. This encodes CASSVGYRHTEAFF.

The genes are TRBV28 and TRBJ2-1; the D gene is possibly TRBD1 (5 bases). CDR1 and CDR2 from the germline V gene are MDHEN and SYDVKM. The CDR3 runs to 13 residues. Trimming cost V 3 bases and J 9 bases, with 12 bases left between them. CDR3 protein: CASSLQGRGEQFF. The CDR3 DNA is TGTGCCAGCAGTTTGCAGGGAAGGGGTGAGCAGTTCTTC.

The V and J genes are TRBV19 and TRBJ2-1; D is possibly TRBD1 (6 bases). Germline V gene sequence: CDR1 LNHDA, CDR2 SQIVND (reference sequence). V was shortened by 5 bases and J by 6 bases, with 20 bases between the two germline ends. There are 16 residues in the CDR3. The CDR3 coding sequence is TGTGCCAGTAGTGACGGGGTTGGCAGGGGTAGCAATGAGCAGTTCTTC. This encodes CASSDGVGRGSNEQFF. Full variable domain (outside the CDR3, taken from reference TRBV19 and TRBJ2-1): DGGITQSPKYLFRKEGQNVTLSCEQNLNHDAMYWYRQDPGQGLRLIYYSQIVNDFQKGDIAEGYSVSREKKESFPLTVTSAQKNPTAFYLCASSDGVGRGSNEQFFGPGTRLTVL.

The table lists this clone with a few counts. The chain combines TRBV7-3 with TRBJ1-3; tentatively, D is TRBD1 (5 bases). This CDR3 comprises 18 residues. Germline loops: CDR1 SGHTA, CDR2 FQGTGA. The V end was cut by 5 bases, the J end by 4 bases, with 24 bases between. The CDR3 region is CASSPPRGRTSGGNTIYF. CDR3 nucleotide sequence: TGTGCCAGCAGCCCGCCTCGGGGCAGAACATCGGGAGGAAACACCATATATTTT.

This clone was counted between two and nine times. The chain has TRBV27 and TRBJ1-2; no firm D call. This CDR3 contains 14 residues. V was trimmed by 0 bases and J by 6 bases, leaving 11 bases between them. Germline V gene sequence: CDR1 MNHEY, CDR2 SMNVEV (reference sequence). This CDR3 reads CASSLSQVSNGYTF. CDR3 sequence (DNA): TGTGCCAGCAGTTTATCGCAGGTATCGAATGGCTACACCTTC.

This clone was found once. The chain carries TRBV18 and TRBJ2-7; unclear D gene. The CDR3 runs 14 residues. V lost 3 bases and J 2 bases, leaving 11 bases between the germline ends. In germline, CDR1 is KGHSH, CDR2 LQKENI. The CDR3 DNA reads TGTGCCAGCTCACCCACCTGGTTACCCTACGAGCAGTACTTC. Amino acids: CASSPTWLPYEQYF.

The J gene is TRBJ1-1, the V gene TRBV29-1; D is unclear. V was shortened by 8 bases and J by 2 bases, with 12 bases between the two germline ends. Germline CDR1 reads SQVTM; CDR2 reads ANQGSEA. The CDR3 consists of 12 residues. CDR3 amino acids: CSSRRLNTEAFF. The CDR3 DNA is TGCAGCTCAAGACGTCTCAACACTGAAGCTTTCTTT.

The chain joins TRBV5-8 to TRBJ2-1; D gene uncertain. This CDR3 is built from 16 residues. Trimming pared 5 bases from V and 7 bases from J, leaving 22 bases between. Germline CDR1 reads SGHTS; CDR2 reads YDEGEE. The CDR3 DNA reads TGTGCCAGCAGAACCAAGCGTTCTTTCTTGGGAAATGAGCAGTTCTTC. Translation: CASRTKRSFLGNEQFF.

This chain joins TRBV10-1 and TRBJ2-3, with D possibly being TRBD1 (5 bases). Trimming took 0 bases from V and 0 from J, leaving 13 bases between them. Germline V CDR1 and CDR2: WNHNN, SYGVQD (reference sequence). CDR3 length equals 17 residues. CDR3 amino acids: CASSESSTVPSTDTQYF. For the CDR3, the DNA is TGCGCCAGCAGTGAGTCCTCGACAGTCCCTAGCACAGATACGCAGTATTTT.

The CDR3 DNA is TGTGCCAGCTCACCAATTTTTACTTTGGGGGACGAGCAGTACTTC. This codes for CASSPIFTLGDEQYF. This chain links TRBV18 with TRBJ2-7; D may correspond to TRBD1 or TRBD2 (5 bases each). Germline-derived CDR1 and CDR2 are KGHSH and LQKENI. Trimming took off 2 bases at V and 5 bases at J, with 16 bases between the two ends. The CDR3 has 15 amino acids.

Of note for this clone: One end of the junction varies from germline; a read error may be responsible. The J gene is TRBJ1-1, the V gene TRBV7-9; 7 bases match TRBD1. This CDR3 has 14 amino acids. The germline V gene has CDR1 SEHNR and CDR2 FQNEAQ (reference sequence). The CDR3 DNA follows: TGTGCCAGCAGATTAGGGGGCGCGGGCACTGAAGCTTTCTTT. It translates to CASRLGGAGTEAFF.

The CDR3 DNA reads as TGCGCCAGCAGCCAACCCGGGACAGAGCAGTTCTTC. Encoded protein: CASSQPGTEQFF. The chain recombines TRBV4-1 with TRBJ2-1; a possible D gene is TRBD1 (6 bases). Trimming removed 2 bases from V and 10 bases from J, with 9 bases in between. This CDR3 comprises 12 residues. The germline V gene encodes CDR1 MGHRA and CDR2 YSYEKL.

This clone has just a few counts. This sequence joins TRBV6-5 and TRBJ2-1, with D maybe TRBD2 (5 bases). The germline V gene encodes CDR1 MNHEY and CDR2 SVGAGI. This CDR3 region has 15 residues. V lost 0 bases and J lost 4, with 10 bases in between. The CDR3 spells CASSYSAGKYNEQFF. The CDR3, as DNA: TGTGCCAGCAGTTACTCCGCCGGGAAGTACAATGAGCAGTTCTTC.

The sample holds one count of this clone. The rearrangement joins TRBV25-1 to TRBJ2-1; TRBD2 matches at 8 bases. The trim removed 4 bases at V and 5 bases at J, leaving 7 bases unmatched. Germline loops: CDR1 MGHDK, CDR2 SYGVNS. The CDR3 spans 15 residues. The CDR3 DNA reads TGTGCCAGCAGTGCCGGGACTAGGGCCCACAATGAGCAGTTCTTC. It yields the protein CASSAGTRAHNEQFF.